This T cell receptor (beta chain) was sequenced for a study of cytomegalovirus exposure and HLA in healthy donors. Study findings and constraints: Among TCR sequences, most were rare, though some public TCRs appeared in many donors. Cytomegalovirus-associated TCR beta chains were listed, numbering over 150. In vitro, three CMV-associated chains proved specific for CMV antigens. Previous analysis showed most TCR beta V segments were productive about 90% or about 30% of the time.

V shed 5 bases and J 6 bases; nucleotides not matched to a gene: 4. Germline lookup yields CDR1 MNHEY and CDR2 SVGAGI. The CDR3 spans 13 residues. Both 60 Vbeta primers and 13 Jbeta primers went into the PCR. Produced via immunoSEQ multiplex PCR; TCRdb's table is partial and in-frame only. Among roughly 170,000 clones listed, approximately 80% were seen once. This clone showed up just a few times. Its antigen is unidentified. This rearrangement joins TRBV6-5 to TRBJ1-1, with 9 positions matching TRBD1. The source is a man younger than 40 in good health and CMV-seronegative. Specimen: PBMCs. CDR3: CASSGTGWSEAFF. In DNA, the CDR3 is TGTGCCAGCAGTGGGACAGGGTGGTCTGAAGCTTTCTTT.